The next 11 T cell receptor beta chains were all read from a single sample in a study of monozygotic twins with inflammatory bowel disease (dated 2019 in TCRdb). Library prep was done by 5' RACE. Instrument on record: Illumina HiSeq 2500. Following TCRdb reprocessing, every CDR3 protein sequence forms one entry, and DNA is not provided. The sample's clone listing holds some 160,000 distinct CDR3 sequences. The ten largest clones take up around 6.8% of the sample. The sequenced sample consisted of blood. These receptors were obtained from a human donor with ulcerative colitis or Crohn's disease, or a healthy co-twin of an affected twin (not recorded which).

The chain uses TRBV20-1 and TRBJ1-1; TCRdb picks TRBD1, but there is no DNA to check that call. CDR1 is DFQATT, CDR2 SNEGSKA, per germline (reference sequence). This CDR3 has 13 residues. The CDR3 reads CTPERGRFTEAFF.

V gene TRBV7-2 combines with J gene TRBJ2-7; TCRdb picks TRBD1, but there is no DNA to check that call. The CDR3 contains 14 residues. Germline-derived CDR1 and CDR2 are SGHTA and FQGNSA. CDR3 protein: CASSSPGGSYEQYF.

This rearrangement joins TRBV29-1 to TRBJ2-2; the D call of TRBD2 rests on TCRdb alone, since no DNA is present to check it. In germline, CDR1 is SQVTM, CDR2 ANQGSEA. The CDR3 sequence is 15 residues long. The CDR3 is CSVEFAGGFGGELFF.

The chain couples TRBV10-3 to TRBJ1-3. Per germline, CDR1 ENHRY and CDR2 SYGVKD. The CDR3 contains 12 residues. Here the CDR3 reads CAMRGSGNTIYF.

The rearrangement links TRBV5-1 to TRBJ2-4; the TCRdb call, TRBD2, lacks DNA for checking. Germline CDR1 reads SGHRS; CDR2 reads YFSETQ. There are 14 residues in the CDR3. The CDR3: CASSLEGPHLIQYF.

The chain carries TRBV3-1 and TRBJ2-1; TCRdb designates TRBD2, a call that cannot be tested without DNA. Germline V CDR1 and CDR2: LGHDT, YNNKEL (reference sequence). This CDR3 is built from 17 residues. CDR3 residues: CASSQGGGAGPSSEQFF.

This chain uses TRBV7-9 with TRBJ2-3. The CDR3 is made up of 13 amino acids. Germline V CDR1 and CDR2: SEHNR, FQNEAQ (reference sequence). The CDR3 reads CASSYERTDTQYF.

The gene calls are TRBV10-3 and TRBJ2-7; TCRdb's D call, TRBD1, is unchecked because there is no DNA. Germline V gene lookup returns CDR1 ENHRY and CDR2 SYGVKD. The CDR3 has 14 residues. CDR3 sequence reads: CAISERGSAYEQYF.

The chain recombines TRBV3-1 with TRBJ2-7. This CDR3 contains 13 residues. Germline V CDR1 and CDR2: LGHDT, YNNKEL (reference sequence). Here the CDR3 reads CASSPKTRGEQYF.

This chain connects TRBV7-9 to TRBJ1-5; TCRdb's assignment of TRBD1 cannot be checked, as there is no DNA. The CDR3 totals 13 residues. Germline CDR1 SEHNR, CDR2 FQNEAQ (reference sequence). The CDR3 spells CASSQFETGKKHF.

The rearrangement uses TRBV20-1 and TRBJ2-2; TCRdb's D call, TRBD1, is unchecked because there is no DNA. Germline CDR1 reads DFQATT; CDR2 reads SNEGSKA (reference sequence). CDR3 length: 14 amino acids. The CDR3 is CSARGDANTGELFF.